The next 27 T cell receptor beta chains were all read from a single sample in a study of blood T cell repertoires in COVID-19. Assay used: immunoSEQ multiplex PCR; TCRdb lists only in-frame clones, some missing. The sample contains about 120,000 clones, about 85% of which appear only once. The source material was peripheral blood. The receptors were gathered from an elderly woman with acute or convalescent COVID-19.

J is TRBJ2-5 and V is TRBV7-8, with D maybe TRBD1 (6 bases). This CDR3 has 13 amino acids. Germline loops: CDR1 SGHVS, CDR2 FQNEAQ. Trimming removed 6 bases from V and 2 bases from J, with 10 bases in between. For the CDR3, the DNA is TGTGCCAGCAGACGAGGACAGCAAGAGACCCAGTACTTC. Amino acids: CASRRGQQETQYF.

The CDR3 reads CASSLPPRGQHF. DNA for the CDR3: TGTGCCAGCAGTTTACCCCCCAGGGGCCAGCATTTT. The chain carries TRBV28 and TRBJ1-5; the D gene is possibly TRBD1 (6 bases). V gave up 2 bases and J gave up 12 bases, with 11 bases separating them. Per germline, CDR1 MDHEN and CDR2 SYDVKM. The CDR3 loop spans 12 amino acids.

This rearrangement joins TRBV6-5 to TRBJ2-7; 8 nucleotides align to TRBD2. The CDR3 totals 13 residues. Trimming took 6 bases from V and 4 from J; bases not matched to a gene: 5. CDR1 is MNHEY and CDR2 is SVGAGI in the germline V gene. The DNA for the CDR3 is TGTGCCAGCAGACCCCCGGGGGGGTACGAGCAGTACTTC. Translated: CASRPPGGYEQYF.

This clone was seen a few times. The genes are TRBV27 and TRBJ2-6; TRBD1 agrees at 8 bases. Germline assignment: CDR1 MNHEY and CDR2 SMNVEV (reference sequence). J lost 3 bases, V lost 5 bases, and 12 bases had no gene match. CDR3 length equals 18 residues. CDR3 bases: TGTGCCAGCAGTCCACCCCCTGGACAGGGCGGTGGGGCCAACGTCCTGACTTTC. Its translation is CASSPPPGQGGGANVLTF.

The chain has TRBV5-1 and TRBJ2-3; D remains unclear. Germline V gene lookup returns CDR1 SGHRS and CDR2 YFSETQ. CDR3 length: 12 residues. V was pared by 3 bases and J by 2 bases, with 4 bases between. CDR3 sequence (DNA): TGCGCCAGCAGCTCCTACACAGATACGCAGTATTTT. As protein: CASSSYTDTQYF.

This chain links TRBV6-6 with TRBJ1-5; 11 positions agree with TRBD1. Per the germline V gene, CDR1 is MNHNY and CDR2 is SVGAGI (reference sequence). This CDR3 region has 16 residues. V lost 4 bases to trimming and J lost 2 bases; unmatched junction nucleotides: 4. The CDR3 sequence: CASSLGTGGGNQPQHF. CDR3 coding DNA: TGTGCCAGCAGTTTGGGGACAGGGGGTGGCAATCAGCCCCAGCATTTT.

The chain employs TRBV27 and TRBJ1-3; 8 bases map to TRBD1. Trimming removed 5 bases from V and 5 bases from J; junction bases left unmatched: 8. Germline V gene data show CDR1 as MNHEY and CDR2 as SMNVEV (reference sequence). This CDR3 spans 15 amino acids. The CDR3, as DNA: TGTGCCAGCAGTATCTCCGGGACAGGTAGAAACACCATATATTTT. This encodes CASSISGTGRNTIYF.

DNA for the CDR3: TGTGCCAGTCCACAGGGGGAAAACACTGAAGCTTTCTTT. This translates into CASPQGENTEAFF. The gene calls are TRBV2 and TRBJ1-1; the match to TRBD1 covers 8 bases. V lost 9 bases to trimming and J lost 2 bases; unmatched junction nucleotides: 5. This CDR3 has 13 amino acids. Per germline, CDR1 SNHLY and CDR2 FYNNEI.

The chain is built from TRBV11-3 and TRBJ2-5, with a weak D call TRBD1 (5 bases). Trimming took 2 bases from V and 2 from J, leaving 12 bases between them. Germline loops: CDR1 SGHNT, CDR2 YENEEA. This CDR3 spans 15 amino acids. CDR3 nucleotides: TGTGCCAGCAGCTTAAGCAGGGCACTACAAGAGACCCAGTACTTC. Protein: CASSLSRALQETQYF.

This sequence joins TRBV3-1 (or the pseudogene TRBV3-2) and TRBJ1-2, with 7 bases that match TRBD1. The junction had 9 bases not matched to a gene; V was cut back by 4 bases and J by 7 bases. Per the germline V gene, CDR1 is LGHDT and CDR2 is YNNKEL (reference sequence). This CDR3 has 14 residues. The CDR3 protein is CASSRRQGDGGYTF. As DNA, the CDR3 is TGTGCCAGCAGCCGAAGACAGGGAGATGGTGGCTACACCTTC.

The CDR3 reads CASSPGTSGGKETQYF. CDR3 DNA sequence: TGTGCCAGCAGCCCAGGGACTAGCGGGGGGAAAGAGACCCAGTACTTC. The genes are TRBV4-2 and TRBJ2-5; TRBD2 aligns across 15 bases. Germline CDR1 is LGHNA and CDR2 is YNFKEQ. V lost 4 bases, J lost 3 bases, and 3 bases stayed unmatched. The CDR3 is 16 residues long.

The chain employs TRBV4-1 and TRBJ2-1; the match to TRBD2 covers 11 bases. This CDR3 has 16 residues. The J segment lost 8 bases and the V segment lost 4 bases, leaving 10 bases of the junction unmatched. From germline, CDR1 is MGHRA and CDR2 YSYEKL. The CDR3 spells CASSPPSSGGSDEQFF. DNA for the CDR3: TGCGCCAGCAGCCCCCCTTCTAGCGGGGGGTCGGATGAGCAGTTCTTC.

J is TRBJ2-5 and V is TRBV28; maybe TRBD2 (5 bases). Looked up from germline, CDR1 is MDHEN and CDR2 is SYDVKM. V was pared by 8 bases and J by 4 bases, with 20 bases between. The CDR3 has 15 amino acids. The CDR3 here is CASQGSFSSGETQYF. As DNA, the CDR3 is TGTGCCAGCCAAGGGAGTTTCAGTTCCGGAGAGACCCAGTACTTC.

DNA of the CDR3: TGTGCCAGCTCACCAGGCAGGGCCCAAGAGACCCAGTACTTC. Translation gives CASSPGRAQETQYF. The chain is built from TRBV18 and TRBJ2-5, with a tentative D call TRBD1 (5 bases). CDR3 length: 14 residues. Germline V gene lookup returns CDR1 KGHSH and CDR2 LQKENI. The V gene lost 2 bases and the J gene lost 1 base, with 8 bases spanning the gap.

The chain recombines TRBV5-5 with TRBJ1-3; 7 bases are shared with TRBD1. The CDR3 runs to 13 residues. The V segment lost 5 bases and the J segment 8 bases; nucleotides outside the gene matches: 7. The germline CDR1 and CDR2 sequences are SGHKS and YYEKEE (reference sequence). The CDR3: CASSRGGTDTIYF. The CDR3 nucleotides are TGTGCCAGCAGTCGCGGGGGGACAGACACCATATATTTT. Together with reference TRBV5-5 and TRBJ1-3, the CDR3 gives the full variable domain: DAGVTQSPTHLIKTRGQQVTLRCSPISGHKSVSWYQQVLGQGPQFIFQYYEKEERGRGNFPDRFSARQFPNYSSELNVNALLLGDSALYLCASSRGGTDTIYFGEGSWLTVV.

The chain has TRBV7-9 and TRBJ1-2; no clear D gene. CDR3 length: 14 amino acids. Germline CDR1 reads SEHNR; CDR2 reads FQNEAQ (reference sequence). Trimming removed 3 bases at V and 1 base at J, with 9 bases between. As DNA, the CDR3 is TGTGCCAGCAGCTTGGCCCAGGATAACTATGGCTACACCTTC. As protein: CASSLAQDNYGYTF.

This clone showed up just once. The chain links TRBV6-2 or TRBV6-3 to TRBJ2-7; TRBD1 matches 8 bases. This CDR3 region has 15 residues. Germline V gene sequence: CDR1 MNHEY, CDR2 SVGEGT. V trimming: 6 bases; J trimming: 2 bases; junction bases outside the gene matches: 9. In DNA form, the CDR3 reads TGTGCCAGCAGCCTTACCCGACAGGGGCCCTACGAGCAGTACTTC. Encoded protein: CASSLTRQGPYEQYF.

This chain links TRBV11-2 with TRBJ1-1; unclear D gene. The V gene lost 3 bases and the J gene lost 1 base, with 9 bases spanning the gap. The CDR3 runs 14 residues. Germline lookup yields CDR1 SGHAT and CDR2 FQNNGV. CDR3: CASSLAAGNTEAFF. The DNA for the CDR3 is TGTGCCAGCAGCTTGGCTGCAGGGAACACTGAAGCTTTCTTT.

This chain uses TRBV9 with TRBJ1-3; D remains ambiguous. CDR3 length: 13 residues. Germline CDR1 SGDLS, CDR2 YYNGEE. V was cut by 4 bases and J by 4 bases, with 9 bases left in between. The CDR3 sequence: CASSPSAGNTIYF. The CDR3 DNA is TGTGCCAGCAGCCCCAGTGCAGGAAACACCATATATTTT.

The V and J genes are TRBV4-2 and TRBJ1-1; the match to TRBD1 covers 9 bases. Per the germline V gene, CDR1 is LGHNA and CDR2 is YNFKEQ. With V trimmed by 4 bases and J by 8 bases, 5 bases remained unmatched. The CDR3 has 13 residues. This CDR3 is CASSLDRGREAFF. The CDR3 DNA reads as TGTGCCAGCAGCCTGGACAGGGGCCGAGAAGCTTTCTTT.

The V gene is TRBV4-1, the J gene TRBJ2-2, with D possibly matching TRBD2 (7 bases). This CDR3 has 17 residues. Germline CDR1 and CDR2: MGHRA and YSYEKL. The germline V and J ends were trimmed by 0 bases and 5 bases, with 16 bases remaining between them. The CDR3 is CASSQEGAGAGTGELFF. The CDR3 nucleotides read TGCGCCAGCAGCCAAGAAGGGGCGGGGGCAGGTACCGGGGAGCTGTTTTTT.

The CDR3 DNA is TGTGCCAGCAGCGTAGGACAGAACTTCCATAATGAAAAACTGTTTTTT. The encoded protein is CASSVGQNFHNEKLFF. The chain employs TRBV9 and TRBJ1-4, with D perhaps TRBD1 (5 bases). V was clipped by 0 bases and J by 4 bases, with 13 bases between them. Looked up from germline, CDR1 is SGDLS and CDR2 is YYNGEE. The CDR3 consists of 16 residues.

This chain joins TRBV6-1 and TRBJ1-5, with 8 bases that match TRBD1. Trimming removed 1 base from V and 5 bases from J; junction bases left unmatched: 10. The CDR3 is 17 amino acids. Looked up from germline, CDR1 is MNHNS and CDR2 is SASEGT. The CDR3 sequence: CASSEDTAGGAYQPQHF. In DNA form, the CDR3 reads TGTGCCAGCAGTGAAGATACCGCAGGGGGCGCTTATCAGCCCCAGCATTTT.

This clone has a single count. The V and J genes are TRBV4-1 and TRBJ1-2; TRBD1 agrees at 8 bases. The V and J ends lost 6 bases and 4 bases, in that order; junction bases with no gene match: 7. The CDR3 loop spans 14 amino acids. Per the germline V gene, CDR1 is MGHRA and CDR2 is YSYEKL. CDR3 sequence: CASSLGQGIYGYTF. The CDR3 coding sequence is TGCGCCAGCAGTCTCGGACAGGGAATCTATGGCTACACCTTC.

This clone was counted once. This chain connects TRBV6-4 to TRBJ1-1; a possible D gene is TRBD1 (6 bases). The V end lost 4 bases, the J end lost 5 bases, and 11 bases lay between the germline ends. CDR3 length: 13 amino acids. CDR1 and CDR2 (germline): MRHNA, SNTAGT. CDR3 sequence: CASSAGGATEAFF. The CDR3 DNA reads TGTGCCAGCAGTGCGGGGGGGGCGACTGAAGCTTTCTTT.

The chain recombines TRBV15 with TRBJ1-6, with 7 nucleotides matching TRBD1. Germline V gives CDR1 LNHNV, CDR2 YYDKDF (reference sequence). V shed 0 bases and J 10 bases; nucleotides not matched to a gene: 9. The CDR3 has 16 residues. CDR3 nucleotide sequence: TGTGCCACCAGCAGAGATTTGAACAGGGGTGGATCACCCCTCCACTTT. Amino acid sequence: CATSRDLNRGGSPLHF.

The genes are TRBV27 and TRBJ2-3; 7 bases map to TRBD1. This CDR3 has 14 residues. Germline CDR1 is MNHEY and CDR2 is SMNVEV (reference sequence). With 5 bases clipped from V and 6 bases from J, the junction kept 8 bases outside the gene matches. CDR3 DNA sequence: TGTGCCAGCAGTATGGCCAGGGGGTACGATACGCAGTATTTT. Its translation: CASSMARGYDTQYF.